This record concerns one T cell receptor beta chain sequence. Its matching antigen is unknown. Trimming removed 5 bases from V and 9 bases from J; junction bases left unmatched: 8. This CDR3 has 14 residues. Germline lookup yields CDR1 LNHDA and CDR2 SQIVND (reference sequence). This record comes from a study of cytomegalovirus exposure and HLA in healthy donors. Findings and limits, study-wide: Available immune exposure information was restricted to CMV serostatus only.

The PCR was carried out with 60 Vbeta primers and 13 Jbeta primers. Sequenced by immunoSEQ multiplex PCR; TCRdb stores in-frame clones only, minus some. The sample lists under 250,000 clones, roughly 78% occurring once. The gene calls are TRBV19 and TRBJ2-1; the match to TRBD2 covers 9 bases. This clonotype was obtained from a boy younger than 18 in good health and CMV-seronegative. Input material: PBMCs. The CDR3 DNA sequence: TGTGCCAGTAGTCCCCAAGCGGGAGGTTTTGAGCAGTTCTTC. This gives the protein CASSPQAGGFEQFF.